Each of the 19 T cell receptor beta chains below was sequenced from the same sample in a study of technical replicates of blood from a handful of donors. Sequencing used immunoSEQ multiplex PCR; TCRdb keeps in-frame clones, though not all of them. The sample has around 80,000 clones; around nine tenths are singletons. The sequenced sample consisted of T cells isolated from PBMCs. These TCRs come from a human donor in good health.

CDR3 in amino acids: CASSSQTSGMDTQYF. The CDR3 coding sequence is TGTGCCAGTAGTTCCCAGACTAGCGGGATGGATACGCAGTATTTT. This sequence joins TRBV19 and TRBJ2-3; 11 bases agree with TRBD2. The CDR3 totals 15 residues. Trimming took 5 bases from V and 6 from J; bases not matched to a gene: 7. Germline CDR1 reads LNHDA; CDR2 reads SQIVND (reference sequence).

This chain uses TRBV7-3 with TRBJ2-1; 12 bases map to TRBD2. Germline CDR1 and CDR2: SGHTA and FQGTGA. This CDR3 is built from 15 residues. V was clipped by 5 bases and J by 8 bases; unmatched bases: 7. CDR3 DNA: TGTGCCAGCAGCACGACTAGCGGGAGCAGCTATGAGCAGTTCTTC. Amino acid sequence: CASSTTSGSSYEQFF.

The chain couples TRBV19 to TRBJ1-1; D unresolved. Germline assignment: CDR1 LNHDA and CDR2 SQIVND (reference sequence). V lost 3 bases to trimming and J lost 4 bases, with 12 bases between them. This CDR3 is 14 amino acids long. The CDR3 DNA reads as TGTGCCAGTAGTATTGAGGTTTTGGGCACTGAAGCTTTCTTT. Translation gives CASSIEVLGTEAFF. Together with reference TRBV19 and TRBJ1-1, the CDR3 gives the full variable domain: DGGITQSPKYLFRKEGQNVTLSCEQNLNHDAMYWYRQDPGQGLRLIYYSQIVNDFQKGDIAEGYSVSREKKESFPLTVTSAQKNPTAFYLCASSIEVLGTEAFFGQGTRLTVV.

V gene TRBV11-2 combines with J gene TRBJ1-2; D not certain. Trimming took off 1 base at V and 1 base at J, with 10 bases between the two ends. The CDR3 sequence is 15 residues long. Germline V gives CDR1 SGHAT, CDR2 FQNNGV. The CDR3 DNA follows: TGTGCCAGCAGCTTAGTATCTGGCAGTAACTATGGCTACACCTTC. Its translation: CASSLVSGSNYGYTF.

The V and J genes are TRBV5-6 and TRBJ1-3, with D possibly being TRBD1 (5 bases). This CDR3 has 16 residues. The germline V and J ends were trimmed by 4 bases and 0 bases, with 14 bases remaining between them. Germline values: CDR1 SGHDT, CDR2 YYEEEE. CDR3: CASSLDWTTSGNTIYF. The CDR3 DNA reads as TGTGCCAGCAGCCTAGATTGGACAACCTCTGGAAACACCATATATTTT.

The chain uses TRBV25-1 and TRBJ2-3; D is undetermined. Germline V gene sequence: CDR1 MGHDK, CDR2 SYGVNS. The CDR3 is 13 amino acids. With 4 bases removed from V and 4 bases from J, the gap between germline ends came to 9 bases. CDR3 in amino acids: CASSASTADTQYF. In DNA form, the CDR3 reads TGTGCCAGCAGTGCGAGTACGGCAGATACGCAGTATTTT.

The chain joins TRBV27 to TRBJ2-5, with D maybe TRBD2 (5 bases). The germline V gene encodes CDR1 MNHEY and CDR2 SMNVEV (reference sequence). The CDR3 loop spans 14 amino acids. Trimming stripped 3 bases from V and 4 bases from J, with 12 bases between. In DNA form, the CDR3 reads TGTGCCAGCAGTTTGAACGGGAACATAGAGACCCAGTACTTC. Encoded protein: CASSLNGNIETQYF.

The V gene is TRBV29-1, the J gene TRBJ1-2; TRBD1 matches 7 bases. Trimming took 6 bases from V and 2 from J; bases not matched to a gene: 0. Germline V gene lookup returns CDR1 SQVTM and CDR2 ANQGSEA. The CDR3 extends over 11 amino acids. CDR3 sequence: CSVTGNYGYTF. CDR3 in DNA: TGCAGCGTGACAGGGAACTATGGCTACACCTTC.

The rearrangement joins TRBV5-1 to TRBJ2-6, with D unclear. The germline CDR1 and CDR2 sequences are SGHRS and YFSETQ. The CDR3 length is 17 residues. V gave up 0 bases and J gave up 3 bases, with 13 bases separating them. CDR3 nucleotides: TGCGCCAGCAGCTTGGCCCCCGGTGGTGGTGGGGCCAACGTCCTGACTTTC. Translating it yields CASSLAPGGGGANVLTF.

V is TRBV9 and J is TRBJ1-1; TRBD1 aligns across 9 bases. Per the germline V gene, CDR1 is SGDLS and CDR2 is YYNGEE. The CDR3 is 15 residues long. J was trimmed by 1 base and V by 4 bases; bases with no gene match: 5. CDR3 residues: CASSRGQGWNTEAFF. CDR3 coding DNA: TGTGCCAGCAGCAGAGGACAGGGGTGGAACACTGAAGCTTTCTTT.

The chain has TRBV7-2 and TRBJ1-5; D is perhaps TRBD1 (6 bases). V lost 2 bases and J 7 bases, leaving 15 bases between the germline ends. The CDR3 covers 15 residues. Germline CDR1 and CDR2: SGHTA and FQGNSA. The DNA for the CDR3 is TGTGCCAGCAGCTTACAACAGGGCTTTGGGCAGCCCCAGCATTTT. It yields the protein CASSLQQGFGQPQHF.

The genes are TRBV6-5 and TRBJ1-1; D gene ambiguous. Looked up from germline, CDR1 is MNHEY and CDR2 is SVGAGI. V was clipped by 2 bases and J by 3 bases, with 10 bases between them. This CDR3 is 14 amino acids long. The CDR3 protein is CASSYTGRDTEAFF. The DNA for the CDR3 is TGTGCCAGCAGTTACACGGGGAGAGACACTGAAGCTTTCTTT.

V usage is TRBV4-2 and J usage is TRBJ2-5, with D possibly matching TRBD2 (6 bases). The germline CDR1 and CDR2 sequences are LGHNA and YNFKEQ. The CDR3 totals 14 residues. Trimming removed 4 bases from V and 4 bases from J, with 13 bases in between. The CDR3 here is CASSLAQGGETQYF. DNA of the CDR3: TGTGCCAGCAGCCTAGCTCAGGGAGGAGAGACCCAGTACTTC.

This clone was seen only once. This chain links TRBV4-1 with TRBJ2-7; D unclear. CDR1 is MGHRA and CDR2 is YSYEKL in the germline V gene. Trimming removed 0 bases at V and 4 bases at J, with 7 bases between. The CDR3 contains 13 residues. As DNA, the CDR3 is TGCGCCAGCAGCCAAGAGGTACGGTACGAGCAGTACTTC. Its protein is CASSQEVRYEQYF.

CDR3 sequence: CASSAGSVGEQYF. CDR3 bases: TGTGCCAGCAGCGCCGGTAGCGTAGGCGAGCAGTACTTC. The chain employs TRBV11-3 and TRBJ2-7, with D possibly TRBD2 on 5 matching bases. The CDR3 loop spans 13 amino acids. Per germline, CDR1 SGHNT and CDR2 YENEEA. Deletions cut 5 bases from V and 6 bases from J, with 14 bases between.

The chain combines TRBV6-1 with TRBJ1-2; 8 nucleotides match TRBD1. J was trimmed by 6 bases and V by 1 base; bases with no gene match: 4. Germline V gene sequence: CDR1 MNHNS, CDR2 SASEGT. The CDR3 loop spans 14 amino acids. CDR3 loop: CASSEGTGLDGYTF. The CDR3 DNA is TGTGCCAGCAGTGAAGGGACAGGGCTCGATGGCTACACCTTC.

The V gene is TRBV5-4, the J gene TRBJ2-5; 9 bases are shared with TRBD1. The CDR3 has 16 residues. Germline loops: CDR1 SGHNT, CDR2 YYREEE (reference sequence). V was clipped by 2 bases and J by 5 bases; unmatched bases: 10. The CDR3 here is CASSLGGTGLGETQYF. In DNA form, the CDR3 reads TGTGCCAGCAGCTTAGGGGGGACAGGGTTGGGGGAGACCCAGTACTTC.

This clone has just one count. This chain joins TRBV7-3 and TRBJ1-1; perhaps TRBD1 as D (5 bases). The CDR3 spans 14 residues. V was clipped by 2 bases and J by 0 bases, with 7 bases between them. Per the germline V gene, CDR1 is SGHTA and CDR2 is FQGTGA. CDR3 loop: CASSLQGMNTEAFF. The CDR3 DNA follows: TGTGCCAGCAGCTTACAGGGTATGAACACTGAAGCTTTCTTT.

The rearrangement joins TRBV29-1 to TRBJ1-1; D is undetermined. The CDR3 is made up of 13 amino acids. Germline CDR1 is SQVTM and CDR2 is ANQGSEA. Deletions cut 3 bases from V and 3 bases from J, with 11 bases between. CDR3 protein: CSVEVGVDTEAFF. CDR3 coding DNA: TGCAGCGTTGAGGTGGGAGTGGACACTGAAGCTTTCTTT.